A single TCR beta chain is shown here with its context. The data derive from a study of CD8+ T cells in alopecia areata. Sequencing used cDNA as its template, made by extracting RNA and reverse transcribing it. The data were produced by immunoSEQ multiplex PCR, yet TCRdb's version contains in-frame clones alone and is incomplete. The table lists about 120,000 clones, roughly 50% of them singletons. With 0 bases clipped from V and 8 bases from J, the junction kept 10 bases outside the gene matches. Looked up from germline, CDR1 is SGHRS and CDR2 is YFSETQ. The CDR3 loop spans 16 amino acids. Sample treatment: oral pan-JAK inhibitor, 5-10 mg twice daily.

The sequencing here drew on CD8+ T cells sorted from blood, taken at week 24, from a patient treated with tofacitinib. The chain employs TRBV5-1 and TRBJ2-1, with 8 nucleotides matching TRBD2. The receptor was derived from a human donor with alopecia areata. CDR3 sequence reads: CASSLGGGGPRDEQFF. CDR3 nucleotides: TGCGCCAGCAGCTTGGGAGGCGGGGGGCCGCGCGATGAGCAGTTCTTC.